The next 8 T cell receptor beta chains were all read from a single sample in a study of regulatory T cells in long-lasting Graves disease. TCR beta libraries were built with iRepertoire HTBI primers and Arm-PCR of CDR3 regions. TCRdb recomputed calls from the multiplex PCR reads with MiXCR, one row per CDR3 protein. The sample contains roughly 400,000 distinct CDR3 sequences, over 20% of which appear only once. The time point: persistent/refractory GD, antithyroid drugs over 5 years with positive TRAb. Extracted RNA from PBMCs served as the source of the TCR library. Sequenced here: peripheral blood mononuclear cells (PBMCs), sampled when the disease was refractory, from a patient treated with antithyroid drugs. These TCRs come from a female donor with Graves disease.

This clonotype showed up many times. The chain couples TRBV20-1 to TRBJ2-7; 10 nucleotides match TRBD2. V dropped 8 bases and J dropped 4; count of bases not matched to a gene: 11. CDR1 and CDR2 from the germline V gene are DFQATT and SNEGSKA (reference sequence). There are 14 residues in the CDR3. The CDR3 loop reads CSYLLAGGLYEQYF. The CDR3 region has the DNA TGCAGTTACCTCTTAGCGGGAGGATTGTACGAGCAGTACTTC.

This clonotype was found many times. The rearrangement joins TRBV2 to TRBJ1-2; 9 bases agree with TRBD1. With 7 bases clipped from V and 6 bases from J, the junction kept 3 bases outside the gene matches. CDR1 SNHLY and CDR2 FYNNEI come from the germline V gene. This CDR3 contains 12 residues. CDR3 nucleotide sequence: TGTGCCAGCACAGGACAGGGGCATGGCTACACCTTC. Amino acids: CASTGQGHGYTF.

This clonotype was found many times. The V call is TRBV29-1, the J call TRBJ2-5; 8 positions agree with TRBD2. Looked up from germline, CDR1 is SQVTM and CDR2 is ANQGSEA. CDR3 size: 12 residues. V trimming: 3 bases; J trimming: 7 bases; junction bases outside the gene matches: 4. CDR3 bases: TGCAGCGTTGAGGGTAGCGGGGTGACCCAGTACTTC. This translates into CSVEGSGVTQYF.

This clonotype was detected many times. V is TRBV12-3 or TRBV12-4 and J is TRBJ1-2; 9 bases match TRBD1. V lost 5 bases to trimming and J lost 2 bases; unmatched junction nucleotides: 9. The CDR3 loop spans 16 amino acids. The CDR3, as DNA: TGTGCCAGCAGTAGAACCGGGACAGGGCACAACTATGGCTACACCTTC. Its translation is CASSRTGTGHNYGYTF.

Ten or more counts support this clonotype. The chain joins TRBV28 to TRBJ2-7, with 7 bases lining up with TRBD1. CDR1 is MDHEN and CDR2 is SYDVKM in the germline V gene. V shed 4 bases, J shed 2 bases, and the junction held 8 bases outside the gene matches. The CDR3 is made up of 15 amino acids. The CDR3 sequence: CASSSPTGRPYEQYF. The CDR3 bases are TGTGCCAGCAGTTCCCCGACAGGGAGACCCTACGAGCAGTACTTC.

This clonotype was observed at least ten times. The chain carries TRBV10-3 and TRBJ2-7; a possible D gene is TRBD1 (6 bases). The CDR3 sequence is 15 residues long. CDR1 is ENHRY and CDR2 is SYGVKD in the germline V gene. V was trimmed by 3 bases and J by 6 bases, leaving 18 bases between them. The CDR3 bases are TGTGCCATCAGTGACCACGCGACAAAAGGGGGCGAGCAGTACTTC. Translating gives CAISDHATKGGEQYF.

On this clonotype: Sequence at one end of the junction differs from germline and may be a read error. The genes are TRBV5-1 and TRBJ2-5, with TRBD2 matching over 7 bases. The CDR3 runs to 15 residues. Germline V gene data show CDR1 as SGHRS and CDR2 as YFSETQ. The CDR3 region is CASSRGREEGEAQYF. DNA for the CDR3: TGCGCCAGCAGCCGAGGGAGGGAGGAAGGAGAGGCCCAGTACTTC.

This clonotype was counted a few times. This chain connects TRBV2 to TRBJ2-1; D gene unclear. V was clipped by 4 bases and J by 2 bases, with 9 bases between them. The CDR3 contains 14 residues. Germline V CDR1 and CDR2: SNHLY, FYNNEI. Here the CDR3 reads CASSGELTYNEQFF. The CDR3 region has the DNA TGTGCCAGCAGTGGCGAACTAACCTACAATGAGCAGTTCTTC.